A single sample gave rise to the 19 T cell receptor beta chains below, sequenced in a study of breast tumors, draining lymph nodes, adjacent tissues. TCRdb called the multiplex PCR reads again in MiXCR, with one record for every CDR3 protein. This table holds 190,000 or so distinct CDR3 sequences, approximately 33% found once. Samples came from axillary lymph nodes draining the breast cancer. Material for sequencing was axillary lymph node tissue. The receptors derive from a female donor with breast cancer. Some clones in this sample may be carry-over from other donors' samples.

This clonotype was counted at least ten times. A much bigger clone sits one base away, suggesting this may be a read error. The V call is TRBV20-1, the J call TRBJ2-7, with 10 bases matching TRBD1. This CDR3 has 15 amino acids. The V gene end was trimmed by 4 bases and the J gene end by 2 bases; junction bases not matched to a gene: 8. Germline assignment: CDR1 DFQATT and CDR2 SNEGSKA (reference sequence). The CDR3 region is CSAKGTGVYAYEQYF. CDR3 in DNA: TGCAGTGCTAAGGGGACAGGGGTTTACGCCTACGAGCAGTACTTC.

This clonotype has a count of ten or more. The chain links TRBV20-1 to TRBJ1-2; D gene uncertain. Between the trimmed V and J ends, which lost 6 bases and 4 bases, there was a span of 12 bases. The germline V gene encodes CDR1 DFQATT and CDR2 SNEGSKA (reference sequence). The CDR3 has 12 amino acids. The CDR3 coding sequence is TGCAGTGCCCTTGGCGCGGGCTATGGCTACACCTTC. Translated: CSALGAGYGYTF.

This clonotype was recorded a few times. This clone may be a read error of a much larger clone one base away. This sequence joins TRBV20-1 and TRBJ2-7, with D hard to call. In germline, CDR1 is DFQATT, CDR2 SNEGSKA (reference sequence). V was clipped by 0 bases and J by 6 bases, with 15 bases between them. This CDR3 has 14 residues. The CDR3: CSARDAGVASEQYF. CDR3 in DNA: TGCAGTGCTAGAGACGCCGGAGTTGCCTCCGAGCAGTACTTC.

A word on this clonotype: The junction does not match germline at one end; this may be a read error. The chain has TRBV19 and TRBJ1-6, with D maybe TRBD1 (6 bases). The CDR3 runs to 16 residues. CDR1 and CDR2 (germline): LNHDA, SQIVND (reference sequence). The CDR3 nucleotides are TGTGCCAATAGTACAGGGACGGGGTTTAACAATTCACCCCTCCACTTT. This translates into CANSTGTGFNNSPLHF.

This clonotype was picked up many times. The chain recombines TRBV19 with TRBJ2-7; 8 bases line up with TRBD1. Trimming cost V 5 bases and J 1 base; bases outside gene matches: 7. The CDR3 extends over 15 amino acids. Looked up from germline, CDR1 is LNHDA and CDR2 is SQIVND (reference sequence). This CDR3 is CASSLRQGSSYEQYF. The CDR3, as DNA: TGTGCCAGTAGTCTACGACAGGGGTCTTCCTACGAGCAGTACTTC.

Remarks on this clonotype: This could be a read error, since a much larger clone is one nucleotide away. The genes are TRBV20-1 and TRBJ2-1; D gene uncertain. This CDR3 has 15 residues. From germline, CDR1 is DFQATT and CDR2 SNEGSKA (reference sequence). CDR3 protein: CSARDTPSSSNEQFF. CDR3 bases: TGCAGTGCTAGAGATACCCCCTCTTCCTCCAATGAGCAGTTCTTC.

In this sample, this clonotype turned up many times. This rearrangement joins TRBV5-1 to TRBJ2-7, with 11 bases identical to TRBD1. V lost 3 bases, J lost 7 bases, and 12 bases stayed unmatched. CDR1 and CDR2 (germline): SGHRS, YFSETQ. CDR3 size: 16 residues. CDR3 sequence: CASSSRDGQGAREQYF. As DNA, the CDR3 is TGCGCCAGCAGCTCCCGAGACGGACAGGGGGCTAGGGAGCAGTACTTC.

Many counts were recorded for this clonotype. This chain joins TRBV10-3 and TRBJ2-2; the D gene is possibly TRBD1 (6 bases). Trimming removed 5 bases from V and 1 base from J, with 23 bases in between. Germline loops: CDR1 ENHRY, CDR2 SYGVKD. This CDR3 is 19 amino acids long. CDR3 DNA: TGTGCCATCAGTAAGGGGGAACAGGGAGATGTTAAGAACACCGGGGAGCTGTTTTTT. Protein: CAISKGEQGDVKNTGELFF.

Concerning this clonotype: This may stem from a read error, because a much larger clone lies one nucleotide away. The CDR3 sequence is CASSLARAAGTDTQYF. CDR3 nucleotides: TGTGCCAGCAGCTTGGCCAGGGCAGCGGGCACAGATACGCAGTATTTT. This sequence joins TRBV5-4 and TRBJ2-3, with D perhaps given as TRBD1 or TRBD2 (5 bases each). V was shortened by 0 bases and J by 1 base, with 12 bases between the two germline ends. This CDR3 spans 16 amino acids. Germline V gene sequence: CDR1 SGHNT, CDR2 YYREEE (reference sequence).

J is TRBJ2-1 and V is TRBV3-2. TRBV3-2 corresponds to a pseudogene. This CDR3 has 12 amino acids. As DNA, the CDR3 is TGTGCCAGCAGCCAAGATTTCCATGAGCAGTTCTTC. As protein: CASSQDFHEQFF.

In regard to this clonotype: No conserved phenylalanine or tryptophan ends this CDR3, so it is likely a read error. The chain uses TRBV9 and TRBJ1-2, with D unresolved. The CDR3 consists of 13 residues. Germline V gene sequence: CDR1 SGDLS, CDR2 YYNGEE. V dropped 3 bases and J dropped 4 bases, with 10 bases sitting between them. This CDR3 is CASSARDRYGYTS. The CDR3 bases are TGTGCCAGCAGCGCACGTGATCGCTATGGCTACACCTCC.

To note about this clonotype: A single base separates this from a much larger clone, so it may be a read error. This sequence joins TRBV11-1 and TRBJ2-7; TRBD2 agrees at 12 bases. CDR3 size: 14 residues. The V segment lost 8 bases and the J segment 6 bases; nucleotides outside the gene matches: 8. Germline CDR1 is SGHAT and CDR2 is FQDESV (reference sequence). DNA for the CDR3: TGTGCCAGCGGCCCTAGCGGGAGGGCTGGCGAGCAGTACTTC. This codes for CASGPSGRAGEQYF.

This clonotype was detected many times. The genes are TRBV7-9 and TRBJ2-3; maybe TRBD1 (5 bases). The CDR3 has 15 amino acids. Trimming took 5 bases from V and 4 from J, leaving 16 bases between them. Germline V gene sequence: CDR1 SEHNR, CDR2 FQNEAQ (reference sequence). The CDR3 DNA is TGTGCCAGCAGCCGAGGTAGACAGCCGTCAGATACGCAGTATTTT. Translating gives CASSRGRQPSDTQYF.

The chain has TRBV29-1 and TRBJ2-3; 10 nucleotides match TRBD1. Germline-derived CDR1 and CDR2 are SQVTM and ANQGSEA. V lost 6 bases and J lost 1; bases outside the gene matches: 4. The CDR3 consists of 14 residues. The CDR3 DNA reads as TGCAGCGTCGACGGGACAGGGGGCACAGATACGCAGTATTTT. Protein product: CSVDGTGGTDTQYF.

V and J are TRBV11-3 and TRBJ2-7, with TRBD1 matching 8 bases. Per germline, CDR1 SGHNT and CDR2 YENEEA. CDR3 length: 15 amino acids. J was trimmed by 5 bases and V by 4 bases; bases with no gene match: 10. The CDR3 nucleotides are TGTGCCAGCAGCTCTCCGGGACAGGTCGGCCACGAGCAGTACTTC. Protein sequence: CASSSPGQVGHEQYF.

This clonotype was detected a few times. A much larger clone differs by one base, so this may be a read error. The V and J genes are TRBV20-1 and TRBJ2-1; 8 bases match TRBD2. With V trimmed by 3 bases and J by 9 bases, 10 bases remained unmatched. The CDR3 covers 14 residues. Germline V gives CDR1 DFQATT, CDR2 SNEGSKA (reference sequence). Here the CDR3 DNA reads TGCAGTGCTAGCGGGAGGGCCCTCCACACTGAGCAGTTCTTC. This encodes CSASGRALHTEQFF.

The chain uses TRBV12-3 or TRBV12-4 and TRBJ2-7; the D is unclear. Trimming stripped 6 bases from V and 6 bases from J, with 15 bases between. The CDR3 contains 13 residues. CDR3 sequence (DNA): TGTGCCAGCAGCACCCGGAACGACGGCGAGCAGTACTTC. Encoded protein: CASSTRNDGEQYF.

This clonotype was seen repeatedly, ten times or more. The gene calls are TRBV19 and TRBJ2-3; possibly TRBD2 for D (5 bases). CDR3 size: 14 residues. V was shortened by 5 bases and J by 0 bases, with 9 bases between the two germline ends. Looked up from germline, CDR1 is LNHDA and CDR2 is SQIVND (reference sequence). The CDR3 DNA reads TGTGCCAGTAGTTCCGGCGGGAGCACAGATACGCAGTATTTT. It yields the protein CASSSGGSTDTQYF.

This clonotype was seen only a few times. This chain joins TRBV5-1 and TRBJ1-1, with D unresolved. The CDR3 sequence is 12 residues long. V shed 0 bases and J shed 4 bases, with 4 bases lying between them. From germline, CDR1 is SGHRS and CDR2 YFSETQ. CDR3 sequence (DNA): TGCGCCAGCAGCTTGGTGGCCACTGAAGCTTTCTTT. Its protein is CASSLVATEAFF.